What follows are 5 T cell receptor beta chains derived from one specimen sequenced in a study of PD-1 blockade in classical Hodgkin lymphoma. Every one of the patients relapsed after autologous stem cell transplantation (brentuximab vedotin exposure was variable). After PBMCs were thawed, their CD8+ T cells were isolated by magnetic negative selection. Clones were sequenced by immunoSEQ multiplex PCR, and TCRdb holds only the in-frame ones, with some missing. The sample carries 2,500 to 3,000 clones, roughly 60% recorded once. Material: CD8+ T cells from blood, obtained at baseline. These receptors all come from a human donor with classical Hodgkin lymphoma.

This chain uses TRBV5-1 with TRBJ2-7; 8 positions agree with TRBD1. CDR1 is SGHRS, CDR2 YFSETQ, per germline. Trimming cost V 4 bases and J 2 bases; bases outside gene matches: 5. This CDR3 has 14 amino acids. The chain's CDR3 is CASSLRTGTYEQYF. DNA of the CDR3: TGCGCCAGCAGCCTACGGACAGGGACCTACGAGCAGTACTTC. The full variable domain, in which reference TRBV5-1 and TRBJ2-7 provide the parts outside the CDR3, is KAGVTQTPRYLIKTRGQQVTLSCSPISGHRSVSWYQQTPGQGLQFLFEYFSETQRNKGNFPGRFSGRQFSNSRSEMNVSTLELGDSALYLCASSLRTGTYEQYFGPGTRLTVT.

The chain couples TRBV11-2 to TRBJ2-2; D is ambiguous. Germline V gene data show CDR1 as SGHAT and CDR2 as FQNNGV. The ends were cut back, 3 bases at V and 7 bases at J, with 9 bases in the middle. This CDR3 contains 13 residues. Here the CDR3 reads CASSFDGYGELFF. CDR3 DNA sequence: TGTGCCAGCAGCTTTGACGGGTACGGGGAGCTGTTTTTT. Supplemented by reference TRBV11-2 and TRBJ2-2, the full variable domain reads EAGVAQSPRYKIIEKRQSVAFWCNPISGHATLYWYQQILGQGPKLLIQFQNNGVVDDSQLPKDRFSAERLKGVDSTLKIQPAKLEDSAVYLCASSFDGYGELFFGEGSRLTVL.

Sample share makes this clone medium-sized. This chain's CDR3 is CASTNGGIGEAFF. CDR3 sequence (DNA): TGTGCCAGCACCAACGGGGGTATTGGTGAAGCTTTCTTT. The chain joins TRBV11-2 to TRBJ1-1; D is possibly TRBD1 (5 bases). The CDR3 sequence is 13 residues long. Trimming removed 7 bases from V and 7 bases from J, with 16 bases in between. Germline V gene sequence: CDR1 SGHAT, CDR2 FQNNGV. The entire variable domain, with the rest obtained from reference TRBV11-2 and TRBJ1-1, is as follows: EAGVAQSPRYKIIEKRQSVAFWCNPISGHATLYWYQQILGQGPKLLIQFQNNGVVDDSQLPKDRFSAERLKGVDSTLKIQPAKLEDSAVYLCASTNGGIGEAFFGQGTRLTVV.

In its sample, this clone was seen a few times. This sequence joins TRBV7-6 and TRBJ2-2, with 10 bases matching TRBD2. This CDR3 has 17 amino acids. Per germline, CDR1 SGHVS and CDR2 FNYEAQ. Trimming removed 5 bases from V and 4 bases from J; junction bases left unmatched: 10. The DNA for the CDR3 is TGTGCCAGCAGCGGGGGGACTAGCGCCGGTGGCACCGGGGAGCTGTTTTTT. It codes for CASSGGTSAGGTGELFF.

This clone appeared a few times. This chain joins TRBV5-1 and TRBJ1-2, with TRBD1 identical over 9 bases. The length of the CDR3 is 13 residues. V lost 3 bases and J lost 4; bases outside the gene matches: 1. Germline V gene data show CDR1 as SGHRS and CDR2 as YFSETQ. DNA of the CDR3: TGCGCCAGCAGCTCGGGACAGGGCTATGGCTACACCTTC. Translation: CASSSGQGYGYTF. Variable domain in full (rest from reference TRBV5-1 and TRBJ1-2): KAGVTQTPRYLIKTRGQQVTLSCSPISGHRSVSWYQQTPGQGLQFLFEYFSETQRNKGNFPGRFSGRQFSNSRSEMNVSTLELGDSALYLCASSSGQGYGYTFGSGTRLTVV.